This T cell receptor beta chain was captured in a study of T cell repertoires in cytomegalovirus infection. Across the whole study: Through public TCR beta signatures, both CMV infection and matching HLA type were indicated.

Trimming removed 3 bases at V and 7 bases at J, with 17 bases between. CDR1 SNHLY and CDR2 FYNNEI come from the germline V gene. The CDR3 has 15 amino acids. On this clonotype: Its matching antigen is unknown.

TCRdb used MiXCR to reprocess the reads, holding one entry per CDR3 protein. In the table there are hundreds of thousands of distinct CDR3 sequences, roughly 24% of which are singletons. Study-level results: Clonotype analysis showed dominance of the ex vivo response by HLA-C-restricted CMV-specific TCR beta clonotypes.

Sequencing input: CD8+ T cells from PBMCs. The origin of this receptor is a human donor in good health (CMV status not recorded). Some clones in this sample may be carry-over from other donors' samples. The chain carries TRBV2 and TRBJ2-3; D is possibly TRBD1 or TRBD2 (5 bases each). The CDR3 region has the DNA TGTGCCAGCAGTGAGGGGACCTTCACGCCAAATACGCAGTATTTT. Its translation is CASSEGTFTPNTQYF.